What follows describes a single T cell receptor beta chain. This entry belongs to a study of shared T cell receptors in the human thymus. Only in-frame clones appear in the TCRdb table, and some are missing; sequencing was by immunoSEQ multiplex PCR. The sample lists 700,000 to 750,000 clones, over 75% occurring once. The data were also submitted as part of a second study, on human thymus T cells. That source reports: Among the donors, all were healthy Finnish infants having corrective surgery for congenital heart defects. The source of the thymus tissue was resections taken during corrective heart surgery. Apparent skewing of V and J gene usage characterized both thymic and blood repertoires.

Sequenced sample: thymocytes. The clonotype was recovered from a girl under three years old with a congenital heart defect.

The CDR3 region has the DNA TGTGCCAGCTCACCCACGGGACAGGGAGTAAATTCACCCCTCCACTTT. Its translation: CASSPTGQGVNSPLHF. The chain employs TRBV18 and TRBJ1-6, with 9 bases identical to TRBD1. Germline CDR1 and CDR2: KGHSH and LQKENI. This CDR3 has 16 amino acids. With V trimmed by 3 bases and J by 7 bases, 7 bases remained unmatched.